This T cell receptor (beta chain) was sequenced during a study of CD8+ T cells in alopecia areata (dated by TCRdb to the late 2010s). Regarding the research as a whole: The treated patients took part in an open-label pilot trial in which moderate-to-severe alopecia areata was treated with oral tofacitinib at 5 to 10 mg twice daily. The RNA source kit depended on sample type: the PAXgene miRNA kit for fixed scalp, the miRNeasy kit for PBMCs, and the RNeasy kit for mouse skin. immunoSEQ multiplex PCR using 35 Vbeta forward primers and 13 Jbeta reverse primers was used to amplify TCRbeta CDR3 regions. In humans, TCRbeta sequencing was performed on scalp tissue and on sorted CD4+ and CD8+ peripheral blood T cells from healthy controls and from patients with patchy or totalis/universalis alopecia areata. The study used high-throughput TCRbeta sequencing to examine T cell clonal expansion in alopecia areata, in both the C3H/HeJ mouse model and human patients. Scalp clonality was compared across normal scalp (n=4), patchy alopecia areata scalp (n=8), and alopecia totalis/universalis scalp (n=8). Patients stayed on tofacitinib for 6 to 18 months and then had 6 months of follow-up off drug so that delayed response and recurrence could be assessed. Disease severity in treated patients was measured with the SALT score, which quantifies the percentage of affected scalp surface area. Patients on tofacitinib were biopsied at baseline and after 4 and 24 weeks of treatment, and several of the patients also had a later scalp biopsy. Points the paper makes about the study in general: Lesional scalp, especially in alopecia totalis/universalis, showed higher clonality and more expanded CD8+ clones than normal scalp, suggesting antigenic drive. Scalp clonality and the number of expanded CD8+ clones among the top 100 scalp clones were significantly decreased by tofacitinib. TCR sequences shared between patients were less clear than in mice, possibly partly because of HLA diversity in the patient population. Unlike mouse skin, which is dominated by gammadelta T cells, normal human skin has resident alphabeta T cells that are also sequenced, and this complicates analysis of the scalp TCR repertoire. Because the treated cohort was small and had just a single nonresponder, larger studies are needed to establish links between baseline CD8+ expansion and response. Many expanded lesional clones were found to persist in scalp and blood during tofacitinib treatment, and relapse after treatment cessation may be partly explained by this persistence.

Comment on this clone: The target of this receptor is not known. No quality values exist for individual bases; no much larger clone is one base distant.

The method behind the library was the immunoSEQ multiplex PCR assay. For TCR sequencing, RNA was extracted from every sample and reverse transcribed into cDNA to serve as template. SuperScript III was used for first-strand cDNA synthesis, primed with a 2:1 mix of oligo-dT and random hexamers. A synthetic immune receptor repertoire was used to gauge amplification bias, and whatever bias remained was removed computationally. The original pipeline was this. After raw reads were preprocessed to remove errors, the CDR3 was defined following IMGT conventions as running from the conserved cysteine to phenylalanine. Clonality was computed by normalizing Shannon entropy by log2 of the number of productive unique TCRs and subtracting the result from 1. Scalp TCRbeta sequences were cross-referenced with sorted blood CD4 and CD8 repertoires so that the CD4 or CD8 identity of scalp clones could be inferred. This is the immuneACCESS table as TCRdb keeps it, with only in-frame sequences that have V and J called. A part of the clones is gone; compared with another copy, unresolved V genes explain less than half, and the rest is unexplained. V and J calls and clone size are as listed in that table; D and trimming were resolved from the DNA. This sample comprises roughly 46,000 clones, roughly two thirds of them detected only once. The ten largest account for over 20% of the sample.

For CDR1 and CDR2, the germline V gene (reference sequence) lists MNHNY and SVGAGI. The CDR3 holds 13 amino acids from the cysteine to the phenylalanine. Only the CDR3 portion is preserved as DNA: 39 bases, with reading frame beginning at the first base. The trim is 7 bases for V and 3 bases for J, with a gap of 13 bases between the germline ends. Interpreted using the paper, the time point label stands for: more than 3 weeks on oral tofacitinib. According to the study, the label for this sample's treatment or condition signals: oral pan-JAK inhibitor, 5-10 mg twice daily. Lesional scalp punch biopsies and peripheral blood were obtained from alopecia areata patients. PBMCs were separated by density centrifugation and stained for CD3, CD4 and CD8, after which CD4+ and CD8+ T cells were sorted on a FACSAria.

The clonotype originates from a human donor with alopecia areata. The specimen comprised CD8+ T cells sorted from blood, sampled at week 4, from a patient treated with tofacitinib. The sequence is built from TRBV6-6 and TRBJ2-7; the D gene cannot be resolved reliably. The CDR3 has the sequence CASTHSSGYEQYF. The nucleotide sequence is given as TGTGCCAGCACCCACTCATCGGGCTACGAGCAGTACTTC.